Following are 2 T cell receptor beta chains from one sample sequenced in a study of cytomegalovirus exposure and HLA in healthy donors (TCRdb year 2017). Library preparation used the immunoSEQ multiplex PCR assay. The multiplex PCR relied on a mix of 60 forward primers for TCR Vbeta segments and 13 reverse primers for TCR Jbeta segments. Here the immuneACCESS table is served through TCRdb, limited to in-frame sequences with V and J called. Missing clones are a known gap in these copies; in checked studies unresolved V genes cover under half, and the rest lacks a known reason. The sample profile shows around 110,000 clones; approximately 84% of them were found once. Around 2.1% of the sample goes to the ten largest clones. Specimen: PBMCs. These receptors came from a man aged 25 to 40 in good health and CMV-seronegative.

In DNA form, the CDR3 reads TGTGCCAGCAGCTTGGCAATTCGGAGCCCTTTATTTGTTCAGCCCCAGCATTTT. Encoded protein: CASSLAIRSPLFVQPQHF. The chain carries TRBV5-8 and TRBJ1-5; D is unresolved. The CDR3 loop spans 18 amino acids. CDR1 is SGHTS and CDR2 is YDEGEE in the germline V gene. V was pared by 0 bases and J by 6 bases, with 22 bases between.

V gene TRBV11-2 combines with J gene TRBJ2-3, with 11 positions matching TRBD2. Trimming took 3 bases from V and 3 from J; bases not matched to a gene: 2. Germline CDR1 SGHAT, CDR2 FQNNGV. The CDR3 length is 15 residues. The CDR3 loop is CASSFSGGATDTQYF. The CDR3 DNA reads as TGTGCCAGCAGCTTTAGCGGGGGGGCAACAGATACGCAGTATTTT. The full variable domain, its missing parts supplied by reference TRBV11-2 and TRBJ2-3, is EAGVAQSPRYKIIEKRQSVAFWCNPISGHATLYWYQQILGQGPKLLIQFQNNGVVDDSQLPKDRFSAERLKGVDSTLKIQPAKLEDSAVYLCASSFSGGATDTQYFGPGTRLTVL.